These 30 T cell receptor beta chains were all obtained from the same sample, sequenced in a study of CD8+ T cells in alopecia areata. RNA, once extracted, was reverse transcribed into cDNA for use as the sequencing template. Sequenced by immunoSEQ multiplex PCR; TCRdb stores in-frame clones only, minus some. The sample lists 100,000 to 150,000 clones; more than 30% were seen once. Source material: CD4+ T cells sorted from blood. The source of these receptors is a human donor with alopecia areata.

The genes are TRBV27 and TRBJ2-3; D is unresolved. Trimming took off 5 bases at V and 7 bases at J, with 19 bases between the two ends. This CDR3 region has 15 residues. CDR1 and CDR2 (germline): MNHEY, SMNVEV (reference sequence). The CDR3 coding sequence is TGTGCCAGCAGTCCGCTCACCCCCTCCTTTTATACGCAGTATTTT. Translating it yields CASSPLTPSFYTQYF.

This chain links TRBV15 with TRBJ1-6; 7 nucleotides line up with TRBD1. V shed 5 bases, J shed 3 bases, and the junction held 4 bases outside the gene matches. The CDR3 runs 15 residues. Germline CDR1 is LNHNV and CDR2 is YYDKDF (reference sequence). The CDR3 sequence is CATSRGQDYNSPLHF. CDR3 nucleotides: TGTGCCACCAGCCGCGGACAGGACTATAATTCACCCCTCCACTTT.

V gene TRBV30 combines with J gene TRBJ2-5, with a possible D match to TRBD1 (7 bases). CDR1 is GTSNPN and CDR2 is SVGIG in the germline V gene (reference sequence). The CDR3 sequence is 14 residues long. V lost 4 bases to trimming and J lost 5 bases, with 17 bases between them. CDR3 DNA: TGTGCCTGGATCCCTGGAGGGGGCTGGGAGACCCAGTACTTC. It encodes CAWIPGGGWETQYF.

This clone was picked up a small number of times. The chain carries TRBV29-1 and TRBJ1-4; the D is unclear. V was clipped by 4 bases and J by 1 base, with 7 bases between them. The germline V gene encodes CDR1 SQVTM and CDR2 ANQGSEA. The CDR3 contains 13 residues. The CDR3 DNA reads TGCAGCGTTGGAGCCCGAACTAATGAAAAACTGTTTTTT. Translated, it gives CSVGARTNEKLFF. The full variable domain, in which reference TRBV29-1 and TRBJ1-4 provide the parts outside the CDR3, is SAVISQKPSRDICQRGTSLTIQCQVDSQVTMMFWYRQQPGQSLTLIATANQGSEATYESGFVIDKFPISRPNLTFSTLTVSNMSPEDSSIYLCSVGARTNEKLFFGSGTQLSVL.

In this sample, this clone turned up a few times. The chain links TRBV7-2 to TRBJ1-5; D not certain. The length of the CDR3 is 14 residues. Germline V gene data show CDR1 as SGHTA and CDR2 as FQGNSA. Between the trimmed V and J ends, which lost 6 bases and 5 bases, there was a span of 14 bases. The CDR3 DNA sequence: TGTGCCAGCAGTTCGAGGTTGGGAGATCAGCCCCAGCATTTT. Translated: CASSSRLGDQPQHF.

The chain has TRBV11-2 and TRBJ2-7, with D uncertain. V lost 5 bases and J 6 bases, leaving 17 bases between the germline ends. This CDR3 is built from 14 residues. Per the germline V gene, CDR1 is SGHAT and CDR2 is FQNNGV. CDR3 in DNA: TGTGCCAGCAGCCCGGATGACAAGCAATCCGAGCAGTACTTC. Protein: CASSPDDKQSEQYF.

This clone was seen a handful of times. J is TRBJ1-1 and V is TRBV4-3; D is uncertain. Germline V lookup: CDR1 LGHNA, CDR2 YSLEER. This CDR3 is 14 amino acids long. With 2 bases removed from V and 3 bases from J, the gap between germline ends came to 10 bases. This chain's CDR3 is CASSQPPHDTEAFF. The CDR3 DNA reads as TGCGCCAGCAGCCAACCCCCCCATGACACTGAAGCTTTCTTT.

Only a few counts were recorded for this clone. J is TRBJ1-1 and V is TRBV29-1; D is possibly TRBD1 (6 bases). The V gene's germline CDR1 is SQVTM and CDR2 ANQGSEA. Trimming took off 4 bases at V and 7 bases at J, with 7 bases between the two ends. CDR3 length: 10 residues. CDR3 DNA sequence: TGCAGCGTTGGGGACATTGAAGCTTTCTTT. Translating it yields CSVGDIEAFF. Filled out from reference TRBV29-1 and TRBJ1-1, the complete variable domain reads SAVISQKPSRDICQRGTSLTIQCQVDSQVTMMFWYRQQPGQSLTLIATANQGSEATYESGFVIDKFPISRPNLTFSTLTVSNMSPEDSSIYLCSVGDIEAFFGQGTRLTVV.

By share, this clone counts as medium-sized. CDR3 in amino acids: CASSQDGEWSNQPQHF. DNA of the CDR3: TGTGCCAGCAGCCAAGACGGGGAGTGGAGCAATCAGCCCCAGCATTTT. The V call is TRBV4-2, the J call TRBJ1-5; D not certain. Trimming took 0 bases from V and 1 from J, leaving 10 bases between them. Germline V CDR1 and CDR2: LGHNA, YNFKEQ. This CDR3 is built from 16 residues.

This clone has more than one count but fewer than ten. CDR3 in DNA: TGCGCCAGCAGCTTGTATCGGGGGACTGAAGCTTTCTTT. It is translated as CASSLYRGTEAFF. V and J are TRBV5-1 and TRBJ1-1; D may be TRBD1 (5 bases). This CDR3 region has 13 residues. The germline V and J ends were trimmed by 1 base and 5 bases, with 9 bases remaining between them. Germline V lookup: CDR1 SGHRS, CDR2 YFSETQ.

The chain couples TRBV2 to TRBJ2-1; possible D gene TRBD1, 6 bases. Germline CDR1 is SNHLY and CDR2 is FYNNEI. CDR3 length equals 14 residues. V lost 7 bases and J 1 base, leaving 11 bases between the germline ends. The CDR3 region has the DNA TGTGCCAGCACTTTGCAGGGGTCCTACAATGAGCAGTTCTTC. It is translated as CASTLQGSYNEQFF. The full variable domain, rest sourced from reference TRBV2 and TRBJ2-1, is EPEVTQTPSHQVTQMGQEVILRCVPISNHLYFYWYRQILGQKVEFLVSFYNNEISEKSEIFDDQFSVERPDGSNFTLKIRSTKLEDSAMYFCASTLQGSYNEQFFGPGTRLTVL.

V usage is TRBV28 and J usage is TRBJ1-2; D gene ambiguous. Trimming stripped 10 bases from V and 0 bases from J, with 6 bases between. CDR3 length: 11 amino acids. Germline V gene data show CDR1 as MDHEN and CDR2 as SYDVKM. The CDR3 is CATRTNYGYTF. CDR3 nucleotides: TGTGCCACTCGGACTAACTATGGCTACACCTTC.

V gene TRBV29-1 combines with J gene TRBJ2-7; a weak D match, TRBD1 (6 bases). V was shortened by 6 bases and J by 3 bases, with 18 bases between the two germline ends. The CDR3 runs to 14 residues. The V gene's germline CDR1 is SQVTM and CDR2 ANQGSEA. The CDR3 region has the DNA TGCAGCGTGGGCCGCAGGGGCGCTTACTACGAGCAGTACTTC. Translating it yields CSVGRRGAYYEQYF.

This chain joins TRBV30 and TRBJ2-7, with 8 bases matching TRBD1. The CDR3 covers 13 residues. After removal of 1 base from V and 5 bases from J, the junction contained 4 bases not matched to a gene. Germline V gene lookup returns CDR1 GTSNPN and CDR2 SVGIG (reference sequence). The CDR3: CAWSETGAHEQYF. The DNA for the CDR3 is TGTGCCTGGAGTGAGACAGGGGCCCACGAGCAGTACTTC.

The CDR3 nucleotides read TGCAGTGCAGCGCCGGGTGAAAAACTGTTTTTT. This codes for CSAAPGEKLFF. The chain employs TRBV20-1 and TRBJ1-4; no clear D gene. CDR1 and CDR2 (germline): DFQATT, SNEGSKA (reference sequence). CDR3 length: 11 amino acids. V lost 6 bases to trimming and J lost 7 bases, with 9 bases between them.

The CDR3 reads CSAVEQANSPLHF. In DNA, the CDR3 is TGCAGCGCTGTGGAACAGGCAAATTCACCCCTCCACTTT. V and J are TRBV29-1 and TRBJ1-6, with a possible D match to TRBD1 (5 bases). CDR1 and CDR2 from the germline V gene are SQVTM and ANQGSEA. The CDR3 runs 13 residues. V was pared by 7 bases and J by 7 bases, with 14 bases between.

This clone occurred a few times. The rearrangement links TRBV4-3 to TRBJ2-1; D call uncertain. Trimming pared 0 bases from V and 6 bases from J, leaving 6 bases between. Germline-derived CDR1 and CDR2 are LGHNA and YSLEER. The length of the CDR3 is 13 residues. As DNA, the CDR3 is TGCGCCAGCAGCCAAGAAGGCAGCAATGAGCAGTTCTTC. This translates into CASSQEGSNEQFF.

This clone has just a few counts. The chain carries TRBV7-2 and TRBJ2-2, with unresolved D. The ends were cut back, 0 bases at V and 4 bases at J, with 9 bases in the middle. Per germline, CDR1 SGHTA and CDR2 FQGNSA. The CDR3 extends over 15 amino acids. The CDR3 reads CASSLARQSTGELFF. In DNA, the CDR3 is TGTGCCAGCAGCTTAGCGCGGCAGTCCACCGGGGAGCTGTTTTTT.

Remarks on this clone: Other nucleotide sequences from this sample produce the same CDR3. This chain links TRBV5-1 with TRBJ1-1; tentative D call: TRBD1 (6 bases). In germline, CDR1 is SGHRS, CDR2 YFSETQ. With 0 bases removed from V and 4 bases from J, the gap between germline ends came to 7 bases. The CDR3 is made up of 13 amino acids. The CDR3 here is CASSLGGPTEAFF. The CDR3 DNA sequence: TGCGCCAGCAGCTTGGGGGGGCCCACTGAAGCTTTCTTT.

As DNA, the CDR3 is TGTGCCTGGAGTGTAAGGGTAGCTGAAGCTTTCTTT. This codes for CAWSVRVAEAFF. V and J are TRBV30 and TRBJ1-1; D not resolved. V was trimmed by 0 bases and J by 6 bases, leaving 8 bases between them. Germline CDR1 reads GTSNPN; CDR2 reads SVGIG (reference sequence). The CDR3 extends over 12 amino acids.

The gene calls are TRBV28 and TRBJ2-3; 7 bases are a match to TRBD1. Per germline, CDR1 MDHEN and CDR2 SYDVKM. Trimming cost V 4 bases and J 3 bases; bases outside gene matches: 4. This CDR3 has 14 amino acids. CDR3 sequence (DNA): TGTGCCAGCAGTTCCACAGGGGTTACAGATACGCAGTATTTT. This sequence encodes CASSSTGVTDTQYF. The complete variable domain, with remaining parts taken from reference TRBV28 and TRBJ2-3, reads DVKVTQSSRYLVKRTGEKVFLECVQDMDHENMFWYRQDPGLGLRLIYFSYDVKMKEKGDIPEGYSVSREKKERFSLILESASTNQTSMYLCASSSTGVTDTQYFGPGTRLTVL.

This clone was seen a handful of times. The chain carries TRBV29-1 and TRBJ2-2; TRBD2 matches at 8 bases. The V gene's germline CDR1 is SQVTM and CDR2 ANQGSEA. The ends lost 4 bases at V and 5 bases at J; junction bases unmatched: 6. This CDR3 is built from 14 residues. The CDR3 bases are TGCAGCGTTGCCCTAGCGGGTGGGACCGGGGAGCTGTTTTTT. Its translation: CSVALAGGTGELFF.

The V call is TRBV30, the J call TRBJ1-1; maybe TRBD1 (5 bases). The CDR3 length is 15 residues. Germline V gene sequence: CDR1 GTSNPN, CDR2 SVGIG (reference sequence). V lost 0 bases, J lost 0 bases, and 11 bases lay in between. The CDR3 here is CAWSVPGGMNTEAFF. For the CDR3, the DNA is TGTGCCTGGAGTGTACCCGGGGGGATGAACACTGAAGCTTTCTTT. Supplemented by reference TRBV30 and TRBJ1-1, the full variable domain reads SQTIHQWPATLVQPVGSPLSLECTVEGTSNPNLYWYRQAAGRGLQLLFYSVGIGQISSEVPQNLSASRPQDRQFILSSKKLLLSDSGFYLCAWSVPGGMNTEAFFGQGTRLTVV.

The V call is TRBV5-1, the J call TRBJ2-3; possible D gene TRBD1, 5 bases. CDR1 and CDR2 (germline): SGHRS, YFSETQ. Deletions cut 1 base from V and 4 bases from J, with 10 bases between. The CDR3 loop spans 14 amino acids. The CDR3 spells CASSLRATADTQYF. The CDR3 region has the DNA TGCGCCAGCAGCTTGCGAGCGACAGCAGATACGCAGTATTTT.

This clone was seen a few times. The chain combines TRBV29-1 with TRBJ1-3; D is unresolved. CDR1 and CDR2 (germline): SQVTM, ANQGSEA. The CDR3 has 12 amino acids. Trimming took 7 bases from V and 2 from J, leaving 9 bases between them. CDR3 loop: CSAPMAGNTIYF. Here the CDR3 DNA reads TGCAGCGCACCCATGGCTGGAAACACCATATATTTT.

The sample holds a few counts of this clone. The chain recombines TRBV29-1 with TRBJ2-7, with D possibly TRBD2 on 5 matching bases. The V end lost 6 bases, the J end lost 3 bases, and 12 bases lay between the germline ends. Germline CDR1 SQVTM, CDR2 ANQGSEA. This CDR3 comprises 12 residues. CDR3 bases: TGCAGCGTCTCGCCCGGGGTCTACGAGCAGTACTTC. As protein: CSVSPGVYEQYF.

The chain has TRBV5-1 and TRBJ2-5, with D tentatively TRBD1 (7 bases). Germline CDR1 is SGHRS and CDR2 is YFSETQ. Trimming took 1 base from V and 2 from J, leaving 12 bases between them. CDR3 length: 15 amino acids. The DNA for the CDR3 is TGCGCCAGCAGCTTGACGCCAGGGGGGCAAGAGACCCAGTACTTC. This translates into CASSLTPGGQETQYF. Full variable domain (remainder filled in from reference TRBV5-1 and TRBJ2-5): KAGVTQTPRYLIKTRGQQVTLSCSPISGHRSVSWYQQTPGQGLQFLFEYFSETQRNKGNFPGRFSGRQFSNSRSEMNVSTLELGDSALYLCASSLTPGGQETQYFGPGTRLLVL.

The chain uses TRBV5-1 and TRBJ2-3; perhaps TRBD1 as D (6 bases). This CDR3 comprises 17 residues. Germline V gives CDR1 SGHRS, CDR2 YFSETQ. With 0 bases removed from V and 0 bases from J, the gap between germline ends came to 14 bases. Here the CDR3 reads CASSLESGTRSTDTQYF. Written as DNA, the CDR3 is TGCGCCAGCAGCTTGGAGTCCGGGACAAGAAGCACAGATACGCAGTATTTT.

A single count supports this clone. The genes are TRBV4-2 and TRBJ2-1, with 7 bases that match TRBD2. The CDR3 sequence is 16 residues long. V shed 4 bases and J 2 bases; nucleotides not matched to a gene: 8. Germline CDR1 and CDR2: LGHNA and YNFKEQ. The CDR3 nucleotides are TGTGCCAGCAGCCTTTCGGCGGGAGTGACCTACAATGAGCAGTTCTTC. This sequence encodes CASSLSAGVTYNEQFF.

This chain uses TRBV11-2 with TRBJ2-2, with TRBD2 as a possible D gene (6 bases). V lost 2 bases to trimming and J lost 2 bases, with 12 bases between them. Germline-derived CDR1 and CDR2 are SGHAT and FQNNGV. CDR3 length: 16 amino acids. The CDR3 sequence: CASSLLRDFNTGELFF. The CDR3 coding sequence is TGTGCCAGCAGCTTACTCCGGGACTTTAACACCGGGGAGCTGTTTTTT.